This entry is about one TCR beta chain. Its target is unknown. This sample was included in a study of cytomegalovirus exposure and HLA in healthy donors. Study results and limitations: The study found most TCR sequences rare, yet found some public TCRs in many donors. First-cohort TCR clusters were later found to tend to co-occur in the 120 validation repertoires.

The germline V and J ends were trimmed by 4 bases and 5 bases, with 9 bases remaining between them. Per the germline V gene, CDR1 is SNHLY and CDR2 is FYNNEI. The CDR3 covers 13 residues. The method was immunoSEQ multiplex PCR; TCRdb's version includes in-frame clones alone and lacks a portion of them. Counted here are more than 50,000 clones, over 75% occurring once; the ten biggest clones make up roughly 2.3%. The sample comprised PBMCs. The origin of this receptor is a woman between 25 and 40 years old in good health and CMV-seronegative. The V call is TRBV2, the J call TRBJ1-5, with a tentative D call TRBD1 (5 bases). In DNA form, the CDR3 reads TGTGCCAGCAGTGGACAGACCCATCAGCCCCAGCATTTT. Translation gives CASSGQTHQPQHF.